This TCR beta chain was sequenced in a study of spatial heterogeneity in lung cancer. About the research overall: Available follow-up PBMC samples, collected a median of about 2 years post-resection, were sequenced.

Time point of the sample: blood at routine non-recurrence follow-up after resection. TCRs were sequenced from unsorted whole RNA of tumor, nontumor lung or PBMC. In its sample, this clonotype was seen a few times. V was clipped by 4 bases and J by 0 bases, with 22 bases between them. The length of the CDR3 is 18 residues. In germline, CDR1 is MGHRA, CDR2 YSYEKL. In TCRdb, the 5' RACE reads were re-called with MiXCR into one record per CDR3 protein. The sample records tens of thousands of distinct CDR3 sequences, roughly 8.9% being singletons. This TCR came from a female donor with early-stage non-small cell lung cancer. V usage is TRBV4-1 and J usage is TRBJ2-7; D might be TRBD2 (6 bases). This specimen was PBMCs, taken at follow-up. CDR3 region: CASSPRGPSSVISYEQYF. The CDR3, as DNA: TGCGCCAGCAGCCCGAGAGGCCCCTCTAGCGTAATCTCCTACGAGCAGTACTTC.